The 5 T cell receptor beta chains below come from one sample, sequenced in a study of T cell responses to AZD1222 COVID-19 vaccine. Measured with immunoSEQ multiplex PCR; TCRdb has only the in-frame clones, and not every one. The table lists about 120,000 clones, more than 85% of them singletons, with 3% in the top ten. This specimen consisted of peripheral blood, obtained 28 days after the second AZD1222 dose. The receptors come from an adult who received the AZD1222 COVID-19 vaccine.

CDR3 loop: CASSLPKGEQFF. Written as DNA, the CDR3 is TGTGCCAGCAGCTTACCGAAGGGTGAGCAGTTCTTC. The V call is TRBV7-3, the J call TRBJ2-1; D call uncertain. The CDR3 sequence is 12 residues long. The germline V and J ends were trimmed by 2 bases and 9 bases, with 8 bases remaining between them. Germline CDR1 reads SGHTA; CDR2 reads FQGTGA. Looking up the rest from reference TRBV7-3 and TRBJ2-1 gives the full variable domain: GAGVSQTPSNKVTEKGKYVELRCDPISGHTALYWYRQSLGQGPEFLIYFQGTGAADDSGLPNDRFFAVRPEGSVSTLKIQRTERGDSAVYLCASSLPKGEQFFGPGTRLTVL.

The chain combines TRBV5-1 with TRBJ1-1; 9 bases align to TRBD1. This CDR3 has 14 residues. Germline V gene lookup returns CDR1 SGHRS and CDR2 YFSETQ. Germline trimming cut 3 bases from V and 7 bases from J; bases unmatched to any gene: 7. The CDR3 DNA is TGCGCCAGCAGCTCACGGGACAGGGCCGGTGAAGCTTTCTTT. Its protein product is CASSSRDRAGEAFF.

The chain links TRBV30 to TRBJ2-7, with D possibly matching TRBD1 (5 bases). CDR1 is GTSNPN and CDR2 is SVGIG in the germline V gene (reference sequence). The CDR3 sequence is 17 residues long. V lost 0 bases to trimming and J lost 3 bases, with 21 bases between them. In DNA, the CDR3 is TGTGCCTGGAGTGTAAATTGGTATGTACAGGATCACTACGAGCAGTACTTC. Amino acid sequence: CAWSVNWYVQDHYEQYF.

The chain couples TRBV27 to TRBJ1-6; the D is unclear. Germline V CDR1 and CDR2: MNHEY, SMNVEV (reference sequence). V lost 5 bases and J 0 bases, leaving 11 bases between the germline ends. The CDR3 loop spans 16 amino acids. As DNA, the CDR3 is TGTGCCAGCAGTCCCCGCGGCAGCTCCTATAATTCACCCCTCCACTTT. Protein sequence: CASSPRGSSYNSPLHF.

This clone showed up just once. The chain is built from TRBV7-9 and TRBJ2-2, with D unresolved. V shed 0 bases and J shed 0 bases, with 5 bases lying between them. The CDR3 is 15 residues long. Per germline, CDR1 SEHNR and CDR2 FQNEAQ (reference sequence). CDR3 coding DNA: TGTGCCAGCAGCTTAGCTCGAGCGAACACCGGGGAGCTGTTTTTT. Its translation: CASSLARANTGELFF.